This T cell receptor beta chain was observed in a study of blood T cell repertoires in COVID-19. For the study at large: Whether acute or convalescent, the COVID-19 samples came from the United States, Italy and Spain.

All enrollees were roughly 18 to 90 years old and from approximately 24 US areas. Per the original methods: Quantification of nucleated cells was approximated via reference gene primer amplification. The assay was immunoSEQ multiplex PCR, and TCRdb's table has in-frame clones only and misses some. The DNA was the basis for D and trimming; V, J and clone size are from that table. The sample contains more than 300,000 clones, 87% of which appear only once. The CDR3 sequence is 15 residues long. V was clipped by 7 bases and J by 3 bases; unmatched bases: 5. Per the germline V gene, CDR1 is MNHEY and CDR2 is SVGAGI. This clone was detected only once.

Sequencing was carried out using PBMCs or T cells enriched from blood (not recorded which). The V call is TRBV6-5, the J call TRBJ2-2, with 10 bases identical to TRBD2. The sequence was collected from a man aged 35 to 55 in a cohort exposed to, infected with or recovered from COVID-19 (not recorded which). The CDR3 DNA follows: TGTGCCAGCACACTAGCGGGATCTGACACCGGGGAGCTGTTTTTT. Translated: CASTLAGSDTGELFF.